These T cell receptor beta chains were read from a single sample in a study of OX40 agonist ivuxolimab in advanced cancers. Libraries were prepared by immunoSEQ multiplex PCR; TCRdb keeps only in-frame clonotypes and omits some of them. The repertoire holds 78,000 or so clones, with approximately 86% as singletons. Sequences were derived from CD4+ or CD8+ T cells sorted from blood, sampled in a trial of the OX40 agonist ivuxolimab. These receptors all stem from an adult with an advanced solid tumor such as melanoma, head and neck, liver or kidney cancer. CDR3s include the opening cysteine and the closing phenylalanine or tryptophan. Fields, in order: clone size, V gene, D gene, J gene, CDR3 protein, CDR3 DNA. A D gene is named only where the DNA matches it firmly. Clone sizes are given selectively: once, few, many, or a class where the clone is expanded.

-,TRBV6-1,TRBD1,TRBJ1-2,CASRPGQGLGYGYTF,TGTGCCAGCAGACCGGGACAGGGTTTAGGGTATGGCTACACCTTC
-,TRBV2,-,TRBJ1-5,CASSQGNQPQHF,TGTGCCAGCTCACAGGGTAATCAGCCCCAGCATTTT
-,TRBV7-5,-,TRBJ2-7,CARSRTGSSYEQYF,TGTGCCAGAAGTCGGACAGGGAGTTCGTACGAGCAGTACTTC
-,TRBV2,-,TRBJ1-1,CASSETVPGRKGQNTEAFF,TGTGCCAGCAGTGAAACGGTACCGGGGCGGAAGGGCCAGAACACTGAAGCTTTCTTT
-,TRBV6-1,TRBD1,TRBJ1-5,CASSLDRGRNQPQHF,TGTGCCAGCAGTCTGGACAGGGGGCGAAATCAGCCCCAGCATTTT
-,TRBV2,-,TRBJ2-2,CASSTRDLGELFF,TGTGCCAGCAGTACCCGGGACCTGGGGGAGCTGTTTTTT
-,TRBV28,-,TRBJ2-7,CASIPPGMQQYF,TGTGCCAGCATCCCCCCGGGGATGCAGCAGTACTTC
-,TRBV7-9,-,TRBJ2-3,CASSVLRTATDTQYF,TGTGCCAGCAGCGTCCTTAGGACAGCCACAGATACGCAGTATTTT
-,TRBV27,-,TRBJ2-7,CASRPGHLYEQYF,TGTGCCAGCAGGCCGGGACATCTCTACGAGCAGTACTTC
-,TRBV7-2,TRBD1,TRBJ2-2,CASSSRTGWTGELFF,TGTGCCAGCAGCTCGAGGACAGGGTGGACCGGGGAGCTGTTTTTT
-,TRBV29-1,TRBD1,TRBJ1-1,CSTRQGDTEAFF,TGCAGCACCCGACAGGGTGACACTGAAGCTTTCTTT
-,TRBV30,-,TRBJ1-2,CAWSVKAYGYTF,TGTGCCTGGAGTGTAAAGGCCTATGGCTACACCTTC
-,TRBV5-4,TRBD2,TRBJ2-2,CASSFGGISGELFF,TGTGCCAGCAGCTTCGGGGGGATATCCGGGGAGCTGTTTTTT
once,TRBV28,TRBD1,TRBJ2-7,CASSLSGGASYEQYF,TGTGCCAGCAGTTTATCAGGGGGCGCATCCTACGAGCAGTACTTC
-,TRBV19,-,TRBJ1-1,CASSIREETFF,TGTGCCAGTAGTATCAGGGAGGAAACTTTCTTT
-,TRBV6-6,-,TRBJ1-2,CASRPTATYGYTF,TGTGCCAGCAGGCCCACAGCGACCTATGGCTACACCTTC
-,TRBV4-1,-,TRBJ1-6,CASSRGGESSPLHF,TGCGCCAGCAGCCGAGGCGGGGAGAGTTCACCCCTCCACTTT
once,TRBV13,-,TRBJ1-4,CASSLGGSNEKLFF,TGTGCCAGCAGCTTAGGTGGCAGTAATGAAAAACTGTTTTTT
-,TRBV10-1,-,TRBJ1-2,CASRNPGGVGYGYTF,TGCGCCAGCAGGAACCCGGGGGGGGTTGGCTATGGCTACACCTTC
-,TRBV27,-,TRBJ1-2,CASSSLALRGQNDYGYTF,TGTGCCAGCAGTTCACTAGCCCTCCGGGGACAAAACGACTATGGCTACACCTTC
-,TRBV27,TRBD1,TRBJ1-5,CASSPPKTGGGGNQPQHF,TGTGCCAGCAGTCCGCCTAAGACAGGGGGCGGGGGTAATCAGCCCCAGCATTTT
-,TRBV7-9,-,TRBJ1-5,CASSLTGSGDQPQHF,TGTGCCAGCAGCTTAACCGGGTCCGGGGATCAGCCCCAGCATTTT
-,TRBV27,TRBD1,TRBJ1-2,CASSPVPGTGSGYTF,TGTGCCAGCAGCCCAGTACCCGGGACAGGAAGCGGCTACACCTTC
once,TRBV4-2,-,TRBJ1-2,CASSQDGGNYGYTF,TGTGCCAGCAGCCAAGATGGGGGGAACTATGGCTACACCTTC
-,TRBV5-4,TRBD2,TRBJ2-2,CASSLGDYHTGELFF,TGTGCCAGCAGCTTAGGGGACTACCACACCGGGGAGCTGTTTTTT
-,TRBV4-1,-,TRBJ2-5,CASSQDHQLGLQETQYF,TGCGCCAGCAGCCAAGATCACCAGCTGGGCCTACAAGAGACCCAGTACTTC
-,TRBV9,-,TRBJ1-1,CASSLYSGTRDEAFF,TGTGCCAGCAGCCTCTACAGCGGCACTCGCGATGAAGCTTTCTTT
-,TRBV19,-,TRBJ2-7,CATIGGETYEQYF,TGTGCCACGATTGGGGGCGAAACCTACGAGCAGTACTTC
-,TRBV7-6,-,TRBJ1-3,CASSPMGGRSGNTIYF,TGTGCCAGCAGTCCAATGGGGGGGCGTTCTGGAAACACCATATATTTT
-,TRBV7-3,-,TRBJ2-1,CASSSEPGKGKRSEQFF,TGTGCCAGCAGCTCCGAGCCGGGAAAGGGGAAAAGAAGTGAGCAGTTCTTC
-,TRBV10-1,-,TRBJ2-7,CASSESGSSYEQYF,TGCGCCAGCAGTGAGTCCGGGAGCTCCTACGAGCAGTACTTC
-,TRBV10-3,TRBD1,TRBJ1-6,CAISEGQVRSSPLHF,TGTGCCATCAGTGAAGGACAGGTGAGAAGTTCACCCCTCCACTTT
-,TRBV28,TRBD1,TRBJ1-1,CASSLVTGTGRTEAFF,TGTGCCAGCAGTTTAGTCACCGGGACAGGGCGCACTGAAGCTTTCTTT
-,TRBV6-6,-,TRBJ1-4,CASRPIGQGIEKLFF,TGTGCCAGCAGGCCTATCGGGCAGGGAATTGAAAAACTGTTTTTT
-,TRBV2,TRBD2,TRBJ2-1,CASTSLAGGRNEQFF,TGTGCCAGCACCTCCCTAGCGGGAGGTCGAAATGAGCAGTTCTTC
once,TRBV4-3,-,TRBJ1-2,CASSRNPTGPHGYTF,TGCGCCAGCAGCCGAAATCCCACAGGGCCTCATGGCTACACCTTC
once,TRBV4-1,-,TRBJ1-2,CASSQDPQGYYGYTF,TGCGCCAGCAGCCAAGACCCCCAGGGGTACTATGGCTACACCTTC
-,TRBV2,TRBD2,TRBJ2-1,CASVTSGAVSNEQFF,TGTGCCAGCGTGACTAGCGGGGCGGTTTCCAATGAGCAGTTCTTC
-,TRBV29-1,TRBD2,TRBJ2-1,CSVGPPSGGSYNEQFF,TGCAGCGTTGGCCCCCCTAGCGGGGGCTCCTACAATGAGCAGTTCTTC
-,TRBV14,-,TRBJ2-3,CASSRYQGTTDTQYF,TGTGCCAGCAGCCGGTACCAGGGGACGACAGATACGCAGTATTTT
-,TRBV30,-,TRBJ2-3,CAWSVFGDSTDTQYF,TGTGCCTGGAGTGTCTTTGGTGACTCCACAGATACGCAGTATTTT
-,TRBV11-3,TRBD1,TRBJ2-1,CASSLGTGPHNEQFF,TGTGCCAGCAGCTTGGGGACAGGGCCACACAATGAGCAGTTCTTC
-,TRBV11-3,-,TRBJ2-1,CASSLGGTSYNEQFF,TGTGCCAGCAGCTTGGGGGGTACCTCCTACAATGAGCAGTTCTTC
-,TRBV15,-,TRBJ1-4,CATSRDPSEGEKLFF,TGTGCCACCAGCAGAGATCCGTCCGAGGGGGAAAAACTGTTTTTT
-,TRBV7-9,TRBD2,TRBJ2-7,CASSLSSGSGSYEQYF,TGTGCCAGCAGCCTGAGCAGCGGGAGTGGCTCCTACGAGCAGTACTTC
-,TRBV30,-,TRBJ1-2,CAWSQNTGRGYTF,TGTGCCTGGAGTCAAAACACAGGGCGCGGCTACACCTTC
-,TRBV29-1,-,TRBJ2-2,CSVRKGTLNTGELFF,TGCAGCGTTCGGAAAGGGACACTGAACACCGGGGAGCTGTTTTTT
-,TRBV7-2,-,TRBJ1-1,CASSLDRFTEAFF,TGTGCCAGCAGCTTAGACAGGTTTACTGAAGCTTTCTTT
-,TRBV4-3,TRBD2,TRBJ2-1,CASSPGPAGNYNEQFF,TGCGCCAGCAGCCCTGGGCCAGCGGGGAACTACAATGAGCAGTTCTTC
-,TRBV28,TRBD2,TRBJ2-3,CASSRTGGGTDTQYF,TGTGCCAGCAGCCGAACGGGAGGAGGGACAGATACGCAGTATTTT
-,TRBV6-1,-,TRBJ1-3,CASSGGGSPISGNTIYF,TGTGCCAGCAGTGGGGGCGGCAGCCCGATCTCTGGAAACACCATATATTTT
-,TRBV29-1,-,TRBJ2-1,CSVHPPRYNEQFF,TGCAGCGTCCACCCTCCCCGTTACAATGAGCAGTTCTTC
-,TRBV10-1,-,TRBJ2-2,CASSESTLGRAGELFF,TGCGCCAGCAGTGAGTCGACTCTAGGCCGGGCCGGGGAGCTGTTTTTT